This T cell receptor (beta chain) appears in the sequencing data of a study of control samples from healthy donors and cancer patients. Generated by immunoSEQ multiplex PCR, the TCRdb table keeps only in-frame clones and is missing some. The sample lists roughly 120,000 clones, over 90% seen once, with 2.6% in the top ten. Trimming removed 4 bases at V and 2 bases at J, with 12 bases between. The CDR3 is made up of 16 amino acids. Per the germline V gene, CDR1 is MNHNS and CDR2 is SASEGT. Material for sequencing was blood. The chain carries TRBV6-1 and TRBJ2-6; D perhaps matches TRBD1 (6 bases). The receptor was derived from a man under 40 in good health. The CDR3 DNA sequence: TGTGCCAGCAGTGTGACAGGAGGTACTGGGGCCAACGTCCTGACTTTC. Translation gives CASSVTGGTGANVLTF.